These 29 T cell receptor beta chains originate from one sample sequenced in a study of blood T cells in healthy people across ages. A second PCR, run for about 6 to 11 cycles, used a sample-barcoded 5' primer plus a J-beta primer mix. MiXCR, applied by TCRdb to the 5' RACE reads, yields one record per CDR3 protein. Of hundreds of thousands of distinct CDR3 sequences listed, around a fifth are singletons. The sequencing input was blood. These receptors were obtained from a man between 70 and 80 years old in good health.

The chain couples TRBV9 to TRBJ1-1; a possible D gene is TRBD1 (6 bases). Trimming took off 0 bases at V and 1 base at J, with 16 bases between the two ends. Germline V gene data show CDR1 as SGDLS and CDR2 as YYNGEE. The CDR3 runs 17 residues. The CDR3 is CASSVVRAGARNTEAFF. The CDR3 DNA sequence: TGTGCCAGCAGCGTAGTCAGGGCAGGGGCCCGGAACACTGAAGCTTTCTTT.

This clonotype was observed a few times. The chain uses TRBV12-3 or TRBV12-4 and TRBJ2-5; TRBD1 matches at 8 bases. The J call may be mistaken, given a closer DNA end match to TRBJ2-7. The CDR3 runs to 14 residues. The CDR3 loop reads CASSLGQDTYEQYF. The CDR3, as DNA: TGTGCCAGCAGTTTGGGACAGGATACCTACGAGCAGTACTTC.

The rearrangement links TRBV14 to TRBJ1-4; D not certain. V lost 1 base, J lost 5 bases, and 11 bases lay in between. CDR3 length: 15 residues. Germline CDR1 reads SGHDN; CDR2 reads FVKESK. The CDR3, as DNA: TGTGCCAGCAGCCAAGTGGGCGGTCCAAATGAAAAACTGTTTTTT. The encoded protein is CASSQVGGPNEKLFF.

V and J are TRBV7-6 and TRBJ2-1, with TRBD1 matching 7 bases. V gave up 5 bases and J gave up 6 bases; unmatched junction bases: 10. Germline V gene sequence: CDR1 SGHVS, CDR2 FNYEAQ. The CDR3 runs 15 residues. CDR3 bases: TGTGCCAGCAGCCCCCTCTGGGACAGCTCCAATGAGCAGTTCTTC. This translates into CASSPLWDSSNEQFF.

This clonotype was observed a handful of times. The chain links TRBV20-1 to TRBJ2-7; possible D gene TRBD1, 6 bases. From germline, CDR1 is DFQATT and CDR2 SNEGSKA (reference sequence). The CDR3 runs 16 residues. V was cut by 0 bases and J by 0 bases, with 15 bases left in between. This CDR3 is CSAREMGLGGSYEQYF. CDR3 coding DNA: TGCAGTGCTAGAGAAATGGGGTTAGGGGGCTCCTACGAGCAGTACTTC.

The chain joins TRBV11-2 to TRBJ1-4; a possible D gene is TRBD1 (6 bases). CDR3 length equals 14 residues. CDR1 and CDR2 from the germline V gene are SGHAT and FQNNGV. V was shortened by 2 bases and J by 4 bases, with 8 bases between the two germline ends. Here the CDR3 DNA reads TGTGCCAGCAGCTTACGGACAGATAATGAAAAACTGTTTTTT. As protein: CASSLRTDNEKLFF. The full variable domain, completed using reference TRBV11-2 and TRBJ1-4, is EAGVAQSPRYKIIEKRQSVAFWCNPISGHATLYWYQQILGQGPKLLIQFQNNGVVDDSQLPKDRFSAERLKGVDSTLKIQPAKLEDSAVYLCASSLRTDNEKLFFGSGTQLSVL.

Details on this clonotype: The missing conserved phenylalanine or tryptophan at the end of this CDR3 makes a read error likely. The V and J genes are TRBV23-1 and TRBJ2-5; no reliable D call. TRBV23-1 is designated an ORF whose function remains uncertain. The CDR3 is 10 residues long. Trimming cost V 0 bases and J 11 bases, with 4 bases left between them. The CDR3 DNA reads TGCGCCAGCAGTCAATCGGAGCAGTACGTC. Protein: CASSQSEQYV.

This clonotype came up a few times. The V call is TRBV6-2 or TRBV6-3, the J call TRBJ2-6, with D perhaps matching TRBD1 (6 bases). Trimming stripped 10 bases from V and 2 bases from J, with 12 bases between. In germline, CDR1 is MNHEY, CDR2 SVGEGT. The length of the CDR3 is 14 residues. CDR3 sequence: CATKQGTGANVLTF. For the CDR3, the DNA is TGTGCCACTAAACAGGGAACTGGGGCCAACGTCCTGACTTTC.

This clonotype has only a few counts. CDR3 residues: CASSRMRETSTYNEQFF. The CDR3 nucleotides read TGTGCCAGCAGCCGGATGCGGGAGACTAGTACCTACAATGAGCAGTTCTTC. The J gene is TRBJ2-1, the V gene TRBV11-2; 7 bases match TRBD2. Germline trimming cut 5 bases from V and 2 bases from J; bases unmatched to any gene: 12. CDR1 is SGHAT and CDR2 is FQNNGV in the germline V gene. The CDR3 extends over 17 amino acids.

The CDR3 DNA reads TGTGCCAGCAGTGATTCGTCGCTAGTCAGGTGGCAAGAGACCCAGTACTTC. This sequence encodes CASSDSSLVRWQETQYF. The chain has TRBV2 and TRBJ2-5; D is uncertain. Germline V gene data show CDR1 as SNHLY and CDR2 as FYNNEI. V shed 3 bases and J shed 2 bases, with 19 bases lying between them. The CDR3 totals 17 residues.

The V and J genes are TRBV27 and TRBJ2-1, with 7 positions matching TRBD2. Germline assignment: CDR1 MNHEY and CDR2 SMNVEV (reference sequence). J was trimmed by 0 bases and V by 5 bases; bases with no gene match: 10. This CDR3 is built from 17 residues. CDR3 region: CASSPGLAASSYNEQFF. The CDR3 DNA is TGTGCCAGCAGTCCGGGGCTAGCGGCTAGCTCCTACAATGAGCAGTTCTTC.

This clonotype was seen a few times. The rearrangement joins TRBV5-6 to TRBJ2-1; tentatively, D is TRBD1 or TRBD2 (5 bases each). The V end lost 2 bases, the J end lost 1 base, and 16 bases lay between the germline ends. The CDR3 contains 17 residues. The V gene's germline CDR1 is SGHDT and CDR2 YYEEEE. The CDR3 spells CASSFDRGSESYNEQFF. Written as DNA, the CDR3 is TGTGCCAGCAGCTTTGATCGGGGCAGTGAGTCCTACAATGAGCAGTTCTTC.

As for this clonotype: The junction departs from the called germline gene at one end, perhaps through a read error. The V and J genes are TRBV20-1 and TRBJ1-5; D unclear. CDR1 and CDR2 from the germline V gene are DFQATT and SNEGSKA (reference sequence). This CDR3 region has 12 residues. The CDR3 region has the DNA TGCAGTGTCTCTTCGGCCTTTCAGGCCCAGCATTTT. Its translation is CSVSSAFQAQHF.

The chain recombines TRBV20-1 with TRBJ1-6; 9 positions match TRBD1. Trimming removed 5 bases from V and 6 bases from J; junction bases left unmatched: 2. CDR1 is DFQATT, CDR2 SNEGSKA, per germline (reference sequence). The CDR3 is 13 residues long. CDR3 protein: CSARTGVNSPLHF. The CDR3 region has the DNA TGCAGTGCTCGGACAGGGGTTAATTCACCCCTCCACTTT.

The chain recombines TRBV7-9 with TRBJ2-1; 7 bases are shared with TRBD1. The tail of the sequence fits TRBJ2-7 better, so the J call may be wrong. This CDR3 has 15 amino acids. CDR1 and CDR2 from the germline V gene are SEHNR and FQNEAQ (reference sequence). The CDR3 coding sequence is TGTGCCAGCAGCCGCGGAACCGGGACAGCCTACGAGCAGTACTTC. Its protein is CASSRGTGTAYEQYF.

The chain is built from TRBV7-2 and TRBJ2-5, with 11 bases fitting TRBD1. Germline assignment: CDR1 SGHTA and CDR2 FQGNSA. The CDR3 is made up of 15 amino acids. V gave up 5 bases and J gave up 2 bases; unmatched junction bases: 4. CDR3 protein: CASSIGTGGQETQYF. CDR3 nucleotide sequence: TGTGCCAGCAGCATCGGGACAGGGGGACAAGAGACCCAGTACTTC.

This clonotype was recorded at least ten times. The V and J genes are TRBV20-1 and TRBJ2-5; D possibly corresponds to TRBD2 (5 bases). The CDR3 sequence is 14 residues long. Trimming took 5 bases from V and 2 from J, leaving 15 bases between them. In germline, CDR1 is DFQATT, CDR2 SNEGSKA (reference sequence). The CDR3 DNA follows: TGCAGTGCTGAGGCGACTACCACGCAAGAGACCCAGTACTTC. It specifies CSAEATTTQETQYF.

The CDR3 loop is CAGSRTGKDEKLFF. The DNA for the CDR3 is TGTGCCGGTAGTAGGACAGGGAAAGATGAAAAACTGTTTTTT. The rearrangement uses TRBV28 and TRBJ1-4; TRBD1 agrees at 8 bases. The CDR3 has 14 residues. Germline-derived CDR1 and CDR2 are MDHEN and SYDVKM. The V segment lost 11 bases and the J segment 6 bases; nucleotides outside the gene matches: 11.

This clonotype appeared a few times. The chain carries TRBV20-1 and TRBJ2-3; 10 nucleotides match TRBD1. The V segment lost 5 bases and the J segment 0 bases; nucleotides outside the gene matches: 14. CDR3 length equals 18 residues. Germline CDR1 reads DFQATT; CDR2 reads SNEGSKA (reference sequence). The CDR3 nucleotides read TGCAGTGCTCAGACAGGGGGCGTCCAACGCGGCAGCACAGATACGCAGTATTTT. The encoded protein is CSAQTGGVQRGSTDTQYF.

The J gene is TRBJ2-5, the V gene TRBV5-1; 9 bases match TRBD2. J lost 3 bases, V lost 0 bases, and 9 bases had no gene match. Germline lookup yields CDR1 SGHRS and CDR2 YFSETQ. The length of the CDR3 is 17 residues. CDR3 DNA: TGCGCCAGCAGCTTGGCAACCGGGACTAGCCCTAAAGAGACCCAGTACTTC. Its protein product is CASSLATGTSPKETQYF.

The V and J genes are TRBV20-1 and TRBJ1-2; D not certain. Trimming stripped 0 bases from V and 6 bases from J, with 11 bases between. CDR3 length: 13 amino acids. Germline V gene data show CDR1 as DFQATT and CDR2 as SNEGSKA (reference sequence). The CDR3 loop reads CSARDGQRDGYTF. As DNA, the CDR3 is TGCAGTGCTAGAGATGGCCAGCGGGATGGCTACACCTTC.

V is TRBV20-1 and J is TRBJ2-5; TRBD2 agrees at 12 bases. The J call is uncertain, as TRBJ2-7 better fits the DNA end. Germline V gene sequence: CDR1 DFQATT, CDR2 SNEGSKA (reference sequence). The CDR3 extends over 16 amino acids. The DNA for the CDR3 is TGCAGTGCTAGAGGACTAGCGGGGGTCTCCTCCTACGAGCAGTACTTC. Translated: CSARGLAGVSSYEQYF.

The chain uses TRBV10-3 and TRBJ2-6; TRBD1 matches at 7 bases. CDR3 size: 17 residues. Trimming took 4 bases from V and 2 from J; bases not matched to a gene: 8. The germline CDR1 and CDR2 sequences are ENHRY and SYGVKD. CDR3 residues: CAISVSGGPPGANVLTF. The CDR3 coding sequence is TGTGCCATCAGTGTATCAGGGGGTCCCCCTGGGGCCAACGTCCTGACTTTC.

CDR3 loop: CSARASWTEAFF. In nucleotides, the CDR3 is TGCAGTGCTAGGGCCTCCTGGACTGAAGCTTTCTTT. The V gene is TRBV20-1, the J gene TRBJ1-1; D unresolved. Germline CDR1 is DFQATT and CDR2 is SNEGSKA (reference sequence). The CDR3 sequence is 12 residues long. V was pared by 3 bases and J by 5 bases, with 10 bases between.

This clonotype was seen ten or more times. This chain joins TRBV7-2 and TRBJ1-2, with TRBD1 matching over 9 bases. The V and J ends lost 1 base and 4 bases, in that order; junction bases with no gene match: 4. In germline, CDR1 is SGHTA, CDR2 FQGNSA. The CDR3 length is 15 residues. The CDR3 DNA sequence: TGTGCCAGCAGCTTAGGACAGGGGGAGGGCTATGGCTACACCTTC. As protein: CASSLGQGEGYGYTF.

In its sample, this clonotype was seen a few times. This sequence joins TRBV7-2 and TRBJ1-2; unclear D gene. Per germline, CDR1 SGHTA and CDR2 FQGNSA. The CDR3 sequence is 14 residues long. Trimming left V 6 bases short and J 5 bases short, with 16 bases between. This CDR3 is CTSRRDTLGYGYTF. The CDR3 DNA follows: TGTACCAGCAGACGCGACACCCTAGGATATGGCTACACCTTC.

This clonotype was counted between two and nine times. This chain joins TRBV29-1 and TRBJ2-1; 10 bases line up with TRBD2. The CDR3 is made up of 14 amino acids. The trim removed 3 bases at V and 5 bases at J, leaving 4 bases unmatched. In germline, CDR1 is SQVTM, CDR2 ANQGSEA. CDR3 nucleotides: TGCAGCGTTGATAGGACTAGCGGCCACAATGAGCAGTTCTTC. Its translation is CSVDRTSGHNEQFF.

This chain connects TRBV27 to TRBJ1-6, with D uncertain. The CDR3 contains 17 residues. V was clipped by 4 bases and J by 9 bases, with 22 bases between them. Germline CDR1 reads MNHEY; CDR2 reads SMNVEV (reference sequence). CDR3 amino acids: CASSSPSGIRRSSPLHF. The DNA of the CDR3 is TGTGCCAGCAGTTCTCCGAGCGGGATAAGGAGAAGTTCACCCCTCCACTTT.

This chain links TRBV20-1 with TRBJ2-5; 13 bases align to TRBD2. V trimming: 5 bases; J trimming: 5 bases; junction bases outside the gene matches: 5. This CDR3 has 14 amino acids. Germline CDR1 and CDR2: DFQATT and SNEGSKA (reference sequence). CDR3 nucleotide sequence: TGCAGTGCTCGGACTAGCGGGAGACGTGAGACCCAGTACTTC. Translating gives CSARTSGRRETQYF.